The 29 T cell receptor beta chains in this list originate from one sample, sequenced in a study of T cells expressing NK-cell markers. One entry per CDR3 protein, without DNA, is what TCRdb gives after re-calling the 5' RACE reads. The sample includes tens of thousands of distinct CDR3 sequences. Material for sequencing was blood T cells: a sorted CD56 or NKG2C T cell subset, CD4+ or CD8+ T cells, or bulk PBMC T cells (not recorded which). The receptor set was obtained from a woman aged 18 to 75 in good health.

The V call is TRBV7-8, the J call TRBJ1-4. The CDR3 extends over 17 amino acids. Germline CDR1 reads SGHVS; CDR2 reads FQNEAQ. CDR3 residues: CASSLEGLVRTNEKLFF.

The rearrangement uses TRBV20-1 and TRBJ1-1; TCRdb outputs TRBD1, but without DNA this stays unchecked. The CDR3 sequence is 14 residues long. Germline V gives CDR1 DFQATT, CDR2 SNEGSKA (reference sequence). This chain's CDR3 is CSASTLDRTVEAFF.

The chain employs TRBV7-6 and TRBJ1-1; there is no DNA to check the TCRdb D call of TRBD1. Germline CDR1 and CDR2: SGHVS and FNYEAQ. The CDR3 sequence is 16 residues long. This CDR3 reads CASSPVPRDRDPEAFF.

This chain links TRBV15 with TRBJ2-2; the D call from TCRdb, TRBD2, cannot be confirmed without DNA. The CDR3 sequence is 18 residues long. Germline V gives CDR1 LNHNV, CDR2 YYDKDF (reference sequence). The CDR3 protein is CATSRDLASGGKTGELFF.

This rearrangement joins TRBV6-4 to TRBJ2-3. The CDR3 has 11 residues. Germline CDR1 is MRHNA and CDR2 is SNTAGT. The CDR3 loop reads CASRNGNTQYF.

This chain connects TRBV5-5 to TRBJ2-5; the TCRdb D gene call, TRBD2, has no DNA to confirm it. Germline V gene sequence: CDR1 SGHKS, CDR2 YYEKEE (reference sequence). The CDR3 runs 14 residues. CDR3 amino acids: CASSLNGGVETQYF.

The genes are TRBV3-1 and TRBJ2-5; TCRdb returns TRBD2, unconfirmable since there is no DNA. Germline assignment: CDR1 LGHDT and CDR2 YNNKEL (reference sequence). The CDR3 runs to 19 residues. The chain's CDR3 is CASSQEDWEPGTSEETQYF.

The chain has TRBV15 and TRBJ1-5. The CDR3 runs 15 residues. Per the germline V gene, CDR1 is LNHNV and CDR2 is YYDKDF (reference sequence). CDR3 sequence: CATSRDLEGNQPQHF.

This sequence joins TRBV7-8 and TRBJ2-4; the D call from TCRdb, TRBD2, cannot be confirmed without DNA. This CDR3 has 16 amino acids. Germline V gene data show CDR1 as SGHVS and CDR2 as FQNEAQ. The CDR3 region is CASSPAGGPSRNIQYF.

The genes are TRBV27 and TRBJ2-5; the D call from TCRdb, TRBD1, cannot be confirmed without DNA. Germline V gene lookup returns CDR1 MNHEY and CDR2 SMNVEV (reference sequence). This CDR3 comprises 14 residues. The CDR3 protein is CASSLRPGQETQYF.

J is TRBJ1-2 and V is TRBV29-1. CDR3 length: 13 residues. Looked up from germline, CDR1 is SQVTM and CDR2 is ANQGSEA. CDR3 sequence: CSVDYSRGDGYTF.

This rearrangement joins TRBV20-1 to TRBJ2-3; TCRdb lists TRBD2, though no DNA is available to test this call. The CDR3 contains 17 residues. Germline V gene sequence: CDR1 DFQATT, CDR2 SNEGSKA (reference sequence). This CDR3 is CSARSPSLAGGLDTQYF.

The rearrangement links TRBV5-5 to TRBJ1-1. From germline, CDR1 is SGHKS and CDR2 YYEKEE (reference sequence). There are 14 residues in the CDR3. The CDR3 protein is CASSLSGRNTEAFF.

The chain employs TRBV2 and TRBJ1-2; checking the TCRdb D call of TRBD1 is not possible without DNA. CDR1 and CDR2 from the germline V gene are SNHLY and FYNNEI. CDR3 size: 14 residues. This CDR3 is CASGRRGPNYGYTF. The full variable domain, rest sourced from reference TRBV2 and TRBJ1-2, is EPEVTQTPSHQVTQMGQEVILRCVPISNHLYFYWYRQILGQKVEFLVSFYNNEISEKSEIFDDQFSVERPDGSNFTLKIRSTKLEDSAMYFCASGRRGPNYGYTFGSGTRLTVV.

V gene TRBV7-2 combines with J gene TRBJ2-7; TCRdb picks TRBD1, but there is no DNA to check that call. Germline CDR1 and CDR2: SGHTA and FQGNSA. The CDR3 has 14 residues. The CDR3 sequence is CASSLSGPTYEQYF.

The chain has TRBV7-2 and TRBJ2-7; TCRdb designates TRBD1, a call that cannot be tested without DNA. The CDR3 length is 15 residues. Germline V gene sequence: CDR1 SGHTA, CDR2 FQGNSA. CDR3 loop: CASSFGTKSSYEQYF.

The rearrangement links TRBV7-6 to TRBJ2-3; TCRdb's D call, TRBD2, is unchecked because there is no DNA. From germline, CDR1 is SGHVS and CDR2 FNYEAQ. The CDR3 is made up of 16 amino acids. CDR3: CASSLNSGGAADTQYF.

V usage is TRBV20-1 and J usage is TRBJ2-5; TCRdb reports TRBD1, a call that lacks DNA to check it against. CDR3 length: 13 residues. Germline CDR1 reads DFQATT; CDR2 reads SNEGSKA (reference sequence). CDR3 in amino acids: CSAGDRGQETQYF.

CDR3 residues: CASSLGSQEAFF. This chain joins TRBV7-9 and TRBJ1-1. Germline CDR1 is SEHNR and CDR2 is FQNEAQ (reference sequence). CDR3 length equals 12 residues.

CDR3 loop: CASSLGTGEYNEQFF. The genes are TRBV5-1 and TRBJ2-1; TCRdb picks TRBD1, but there is no DNA to check that call. Germline loops: CDR1 SGHRS, CDR2 YFSETQ. This CDR3 has 15 residues.

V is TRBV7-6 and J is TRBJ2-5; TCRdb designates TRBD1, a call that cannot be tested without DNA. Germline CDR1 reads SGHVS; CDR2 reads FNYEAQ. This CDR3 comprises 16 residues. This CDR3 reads CASSYTPGDPQETQYF.

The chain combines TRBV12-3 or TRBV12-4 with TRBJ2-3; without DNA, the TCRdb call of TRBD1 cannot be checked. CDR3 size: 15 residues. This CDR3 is CASSLGGRGTDTQYF.

CDR3 protein: CASSQDSGDYQETQYF. The V gene is TRBV4-1, the J gene TRBJ2-5. This CDR3 is 16 amino acids long. Germline V lookup: CDR1 MGHRA, CDR2 YSYEKL.

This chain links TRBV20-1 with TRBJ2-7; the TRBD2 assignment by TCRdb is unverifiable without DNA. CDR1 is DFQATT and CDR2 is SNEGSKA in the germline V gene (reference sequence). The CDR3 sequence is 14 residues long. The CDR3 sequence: CSAAVSGRAYEQYF.

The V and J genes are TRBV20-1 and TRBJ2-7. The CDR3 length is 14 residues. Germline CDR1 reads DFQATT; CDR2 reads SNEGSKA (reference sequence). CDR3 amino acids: CSARDVRTAYEQYF.

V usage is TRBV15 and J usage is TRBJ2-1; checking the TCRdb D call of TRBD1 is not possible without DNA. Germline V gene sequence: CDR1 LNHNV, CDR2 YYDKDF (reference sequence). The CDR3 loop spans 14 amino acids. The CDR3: CATSRAQGKGEQFF.

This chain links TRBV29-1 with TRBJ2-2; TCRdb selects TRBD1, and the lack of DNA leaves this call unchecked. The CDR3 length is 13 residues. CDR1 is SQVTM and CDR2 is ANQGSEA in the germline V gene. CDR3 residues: CSAPGQGAGELFF.

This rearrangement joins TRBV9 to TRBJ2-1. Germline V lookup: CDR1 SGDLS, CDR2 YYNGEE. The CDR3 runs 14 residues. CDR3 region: CASSVEGSYNEQFF.

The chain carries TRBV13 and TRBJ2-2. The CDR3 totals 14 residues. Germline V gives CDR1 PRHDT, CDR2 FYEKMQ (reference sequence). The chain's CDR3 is CASSLGRITGELFF.